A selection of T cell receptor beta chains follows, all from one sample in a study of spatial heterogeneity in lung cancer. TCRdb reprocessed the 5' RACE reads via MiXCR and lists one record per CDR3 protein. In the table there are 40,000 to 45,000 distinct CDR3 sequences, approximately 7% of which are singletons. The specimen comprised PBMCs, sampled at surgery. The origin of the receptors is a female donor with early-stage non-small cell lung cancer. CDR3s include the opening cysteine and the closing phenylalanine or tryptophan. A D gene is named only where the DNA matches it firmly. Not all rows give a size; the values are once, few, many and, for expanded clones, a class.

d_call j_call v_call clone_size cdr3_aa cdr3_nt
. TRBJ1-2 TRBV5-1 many CASSPPGSQYGYTF TGCGCCAGCAGCCCCCCTGGCAGCCAGTATGGCTACACCTTC
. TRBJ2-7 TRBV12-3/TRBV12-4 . CASRSQDTYEQYF TGTGCCAGCAGGTCACAGGATACCTACGAGCAGTACTTC
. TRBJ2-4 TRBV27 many CASSLSPRGWAKNIQYF TGTGCCAGCAGTTTATCTCCGAGGGGCTGGGCCAAAAACATTCAGTACTTC
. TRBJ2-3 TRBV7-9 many CASSLAGITDTQYF TGTGCCAGCAGCTTAGCGGGGATAACAGATACGCAGTATTTT
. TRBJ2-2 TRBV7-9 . CASSWTTTGELFF TGTGCCAGCAGCTGGACTACCACCGGGGAGCTGTTTTTT
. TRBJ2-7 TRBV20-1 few CSASFGQLSYEQYF TGCAGTGCTAGTTTTGGACAGCTCTCCTACGAGCAGTACTTC
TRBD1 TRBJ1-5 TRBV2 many CASRRTGNFNQPQHF TGTGCCAGCAGACGGACAGGAAACTTCAATCAGCCCCAGCATTTT
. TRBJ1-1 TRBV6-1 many CASSEGYKRSTEAFF TGTGCCAGCAGTGAAGGCTACAAGAGGAGCACTGAAGCTTTCTTT
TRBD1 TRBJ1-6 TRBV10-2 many CASQDGTGRSYNSPLHF TGCGCCAGCCAGGATGGGACAGGTAGAAGTTACAATTCACCCCTCCACTTT
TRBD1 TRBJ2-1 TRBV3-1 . CASSQSGTAHNEQFF TGTGCCAGCAGCCAATCCGGGACAGCTCACAATGAGCAGTTCTTC
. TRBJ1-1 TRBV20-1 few CSASPQGVDTEAFF TGCAGTGCTAGCCCTCAGGGTGTGGACACTGAAGCTTTCTTT
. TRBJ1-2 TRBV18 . CASSPSDTWGYTF TGTGCCAGCTCACCATCAGATACATGGGGCTACACCTTC
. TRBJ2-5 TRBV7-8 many CASSPTSGGYETQYF TGTGCCAGCAGCCCCACATCGGGCGGGTATGAGACCCAGTACTTC
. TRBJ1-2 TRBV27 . CASSSTGTLYGYTF TGTGCCAGCAGTTCCACCGGGACCCTCTATGGCTACACCTTC
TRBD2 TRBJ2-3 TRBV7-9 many CASSLGSGGLSTDTQYF TGTGCCAGCAGCCTTGGAAGCGGGGGCCTCTCAACAGATACGCAGTATTTT
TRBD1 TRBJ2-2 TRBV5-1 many CASSAGTGYTGELFF TGCGCCAGCAGCGCCGGGACAGGGTACACCGGGGAGCTGTTTTTT
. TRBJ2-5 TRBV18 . CASSPGFQETQYF TGTGCCAGCTCACCAGGGTTTCAAGAGACCCAGTACTTC
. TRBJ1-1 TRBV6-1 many CASIWADTEAFF TGTGCCAGCATTTGGGCAGACACTGAAGCTTTCTTT
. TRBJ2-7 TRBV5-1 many CASSVGAGSGEQYF TGCGCCAGCAGCGTGGGGGCCGGGTCAGGCGAGCAGTACTTC
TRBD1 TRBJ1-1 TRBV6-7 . CASSYPDRGNTEAFF TGTGCCAGCAGTTACCCGGACAGGGGGAACACTGAAGCTTTCTTT
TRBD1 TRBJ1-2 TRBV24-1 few CATSDSLWEGAGYGYTF TGTGCCACCAGTGACTCCCTTTGGGAGGGGGCTGGCTATGGCTACACCTTC
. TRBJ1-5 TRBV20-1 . CSARDSFDQPQHF TGCAGTGCTAGGGACAGTTTTGATCAGCCCCAGCATTTT
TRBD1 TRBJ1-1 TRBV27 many CASSLNDRGGTEAFF TGTGCCAGCAGTCTGAACGACAGGGGTGGCACTGAAGCTTTCTTT
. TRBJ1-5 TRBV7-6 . CASSLTGMPQHF TGTGCCAGCAGCTTAACCGGGATGCCCCAGCATTTT
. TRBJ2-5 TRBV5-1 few CASSLEQFNGLVETQYF TGCGCCAGCAGCTTGGAGCAGTTCAACGGTCTTGTGGAGACCCAGTACTTC
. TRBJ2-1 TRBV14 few CASSQVGKAEQFF TGTGCCAGCAGCCAAGTCGGAAAAGCGGAGCAGTTCTTC
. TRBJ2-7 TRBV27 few CASSSAGSSYEQYF TGTGCCAGCAGCTCCGCGGGCAGCTCCTACGAGCAGTACTTC
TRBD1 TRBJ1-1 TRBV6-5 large CASSLGGQRHTEAFF TGTGCCAGCAGCCTAGGGGGACAGAGGCACACTGAAGCTTTCTTT
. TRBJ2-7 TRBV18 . CASSPASSYEQYF TGTGCCAGCTCACCTGCGTCCAGCTACGAGCAGTACTTC
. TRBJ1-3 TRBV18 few CASSSTGMSGNTIYF TGTGCCAGCTCATCGACTGGGATGTCTGGAAACACCATATATTTT
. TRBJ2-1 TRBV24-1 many CATSDLFATGGEQFF TGTGCCACCAGTGATTTGTTTGCGACCGGTGGTGAGCAGTTCTTC
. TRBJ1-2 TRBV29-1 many CSVVWDYYGYTF TGCAGCGTTGTGTGGGACTACTATGGCTACACCTTC
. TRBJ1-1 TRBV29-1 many CSVEDATNTEAFF TGCAGCGTTGAAGATGCAACGAACACTGAAGCTTTCTTT
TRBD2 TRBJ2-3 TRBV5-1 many CASSFQRGVQDTQYF TGCGCCAGCAGCTTCCAGCGGGGTGTACAGGATACGCAGTATTTT
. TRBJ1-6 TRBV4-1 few CASSQEYGRFDNSPLHF TGCGCCAGCAGCCAAGAATACGGGCGCTTTGATAATTCACCCCTCCACTTT
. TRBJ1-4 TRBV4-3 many CASSQERRSNEKLFF TGCGCCAGCAGCCAAGAGAGGCGGTCTAATGAAAAACTGTTTTTT
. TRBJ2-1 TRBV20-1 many CSARSYNEQFF TGCAGTGCTAGGAGCTACAATGAGCAGTTCTTC
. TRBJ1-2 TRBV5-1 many CASSGDSYGYTF TGCGCCAGCAGCGGAGATAGCTATGGCTACACCTTC
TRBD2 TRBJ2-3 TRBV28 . CASSSRGGASNTQYF TGTGCCAGCAGTTCCCGCGGGGGGGCCTCCAATACGCAGTATTTT
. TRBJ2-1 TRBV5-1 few CASRDLSGDEQFF TGCGCCAGCAGAGACCTCTCGGGGGATGAGCAGTTCTTC
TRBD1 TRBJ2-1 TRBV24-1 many CATSEAEDRVSNEQFF TGTGCCACCAGTGAAGCGGAAGACAGGGTGTCCAATGAGCAGTTCTTC
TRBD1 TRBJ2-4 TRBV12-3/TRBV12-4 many CASSPGTGENIQYF TGTGCCAGCAGTCCTGGGACAGGGGAAAACATTCAGTACTTC